Below, one TCR beta chain is given with its context. This specimen belongs to a study of blood T cell repertoires in COVID-19. Background on the study: Samples representing acute and convalescent COVID-19 were sourced from the United States, Italy and Spain.

Data came from immunoSEQ multiplex PCR; TCRdb stores just in-frame clones and leaves some out. The sample has some 150,000 clones, roughly 84% seen once; the top ten hold 35% to 40%. Germline assignment: CDR1 SEHNR and CDR2 FQNEAQ (reference sequence). The CDR3 extends over 16 amino acids. The V end was cut by 8 bases, the J end by 1 base, with 18 bases between. The rearrangement joins TRBV7-9 to TRBJ2-1; the D gene is possibly TRBD1 (6 bases). The sequencing input was peripheral blood. The TCR comes from a human donor in a cohort sampled during active COVID-19. The CDR3: CASHSGWGRSYNEQFF. The CDR3 coding sequence is TGTGCCAGCCACTCCGGGTGGGGGCGATCCTACAATGAGCAGTTCTTC.